This T cell receptor beta chain appears in the sequencing data of a study of T cell responses to AZD1222 COVID-19 vaccine. Produced via immunoSEQ multiplex PCR; TCRdb's table is partial and in-frame only. The data hold 100,000 to 150,000 clones, with roughly nine tenths observed a single time. The germline CDR1 and CDR2 sequences are SQVTM and ANQGSEA. The CDR3 spans 13 residues. V shed 1 base and J shed 3 bases, with 9 bases lying between them. The source was peripheral blood, collected on day 0 of AZD1222 vaccination. The TCR sequence derives from an adult in good health. The chain employs TRBV29-1 and TRBJ1-2; unclear D gene. The CDR3 coding sequence is TGCAGCGTTGAAGGTTGGGCAGACTATGGCTACACCTTC. This encodes CSVEGWADYGYTF.